This record covers a single T cell receptor beta chain. It has no known antigen specificity. At one end, the junction sequence differs from germline, possibly due to a read error. The same CDR3 also results from other DNA sequences found in this sample. This entry comes from a study of cytomegalovirus exposure and HLA in healthy donors (dated by TCRdb to about 2017). As for the study more broadly: According to an earlier analysis of 587 of the donors, roughly 180 million T cells yielded roughly 110 million unique TCR beta sequences and 250 to 350 Gb of sequence data. Roughly 300 gigabases of sequencing data and tens of millions of unique TCR sequences were included in an early release covering 550 to 800 HLA-typed donors. The genetic ancestry cluster associated with self-reported Caucasian donors included 65% to 90% of the 300 to 450 genotyped donors. The study was designed to test whether signatures of past pathogen exposure could be identified by cataloging public T cell receptors. Using immunosequencing, the study profiled T cell repertoires from about 650 subjects and related those repertoires to cytomegalovirus serostatus. Along with the roughly 610-subject first cohort, a separate validation cohort of 120 different subjects was used. The study combined high-throughput TCR immunosequencing, statistical association of individual TCRs with disease status, and machine learning to predict cytomegalovirus infection status. In a later analysis, previously published TCR beta repertoires from about 640 donors were re-analyzed and high-resolution HLA genotyping was added so that TCR occurrence patterns could be studied. Rather than using new phenotypic data, the later analysis identified candidate immune exposures from TCR beta sequences and from how often those sequences occurred across donors. In an earlier analysis of a few hundred of the donors, high-throughput TCR beta sequencing was used to judge whether each TCR beta V gene segment behaved as functional or pseudogenic. Donor age, sex, ethnicity and CMV serostatus were collected together with the repertoire data. Genome-wide SNP genotypes for about 65% of the 666 donors were used in a later genetic analysis, which treated that subset as a discovery cohort. Every discovery cohort repertoire had been produced on one sequencing platform. HLA typing included class I and class II loci at four-digit resolution. The number of donors typed differed by locus, with about 629-630 for A, B, C, DRB1 and DQB1, 522 for DQA1, about 610 for DPA1, and 450 to 480 for DPB1. Roughly five DR-DQ haplotypes were handled as single units for association and clustering, since linkage in the cohort was strong. On average, 235,054 unique TCR beta nucleotide sequences were sequenced per donor among some 430 genotyped donors of the cohort, with 15% to 20% of those sequences being non-productive. Results the study describes overall, beyond this receptor: The presence/absence analyses assumed that sequencing depth was roughly uniform across donors, and that assumption may not be true. V-gene and J-gene trimming of TCR beta chains was associated with a missense DCLRE1C variant in a later genetic analysis, and the association was replicated in an independent cohort. CMV serostatus was the only immune exposure information available for the cohort. Across donors, most TCR sequences were observed very rarely, whereas some public TCRs were present in many individuals. Specific HLA alleles were associated with 15,000 to 20,000 TCR beta sequences at a false discovery rate of 0.05 in a later analysis. The sequencing pipeline was judged likely to have produced a cluster of highly shared sequence variants as a technical artifact. Around 16 rarely observed V segments, including chromosome 9 orphons, were excluded from the earlier analysis of about 600 of the donors because counts were too low. In an earlier analysis of some 540 of the donors, most TCR beta V segments appeared in productive rearrangements about 87% or about 30% of the time, broadly matching IMGT annotations. In both the original and validation cohorts, the classifier was reported to diagnose cytomegalovirus status with high specificity and sensitivity. According to a later analysis, parvovirus B19, influenza, CMV and Epstein-Barr virus appeared linked to several top co-occurrence clusters. A further reported finding was that TCR beta sequences accurately predicted the HLA-A and HLA-B alleles for most subjects in the first cohort. Because HLA typing was missing for some donors at each locus, association tests included only the typed subset. Some IMGT-functional V segments, including TRBV6-2 and TRBV6-3, could not be told apart with the 87-base-pair reads, so those segments were excluded. The authors suggested that the approach could potentially be generalized to other disease states and immunological phenotypes. Correlated functional status among segregating V segments might be attributable to linkage disequilibrium, but an unknown experimental factor could not be ruled out. In a later analysis, TCR association rates were found to vary across HLA loci, with the most associated TCRs seen for DRB1 alleles and the fewest for HLA-C alleles. In a later analysis, HLA-associated TCR beta chains were found to be more clonally expanded and to have lower generation probabilities than equally common non-associated chains. A later analysis found that most CMV-associated TCR beta chains appeared HLA-restricted, with HLA associations seemingly driven largely by CMV exposure. The study gave a list of some 150 TCR beta chains associated with cytomegalovirus. According to a later genetic analysis, donors in an Asian-associated ancestry cluster had fewer N-insertions in productive TCRs than the roughly 700-donor mean. Only TCR beta chains were sequenced in this cohort, and the absence of alpha or paired-chain data limited detectable features. When HLA alleles, especially DR and DQ, strongly co-occurred, TCR associations were difficult to assign to individual alleles. In vitro tests confirmed that a few of the cytomegalovirus-associated TCR beta chains recognize cytomegalovirus antigens.

In the germline V gene, CDR1 corresponds to SGHTA and CDR2 to FQGTGA. Inclusive of the bounding cysteine and phenylalanine, the CDR3 is 14 residues long. The CDR3 DNA has 42 bases and is translated from base 1. In total, just over 650 healthy bone marrow donors made up the cohort. At the time of sampling, every cohort member was nominally healthy, though immune exposures that went unrecorded were likely present. The donor tested CMV seronegative, placing the donor among the approximately 360 seronegative members of the cohort. Each donor provided a peripheral blood sample, and peripheral blood mononuclear cells were used for TCR beta sequencing. Genomic DNA was extracted from the blood cell samples with the Qiagen DNeasy Blood Extraction Kit. Libraries were prepared through the immunoSEQ multiplex PCR assay. For the multiplex PCR, a mixture combining 60 forward primers for TCR Vbeta segments and 13 reverse primers for TCR Jbeta segments was used. Amplification of the CDR3 region of rearranged TCR beta genes was performed with a multiplex PCR assay on genomic DNA. The Illumina HiSeq System was used to sequence the amplified TCR beta libraries as 87-base-pair reads. Concerning the study's data processing: A later analysis counted about 80 million unique TCR beta chains across the 666 repertoires, and some 12 million of these chains were shared by at least two donors. Raw reads were error-corrected and collapsed into unique sequences by a nearest-neighbor algorithm in which closely related sequences were merged to remove PCR and sequencing errors. Alignment of CDR3 sequences to IMGT reference sequences was used to assign V, D and J gene segments. Each retained sequence needed at least a six-nucleotide match to both a V gene segment and a J gene segment. Rearrangements were called productive when the CDR3 lacked stop codons and stayed in frame with V and J; all others were non-productive. Following IMGT convention, CDR3 was defined as the stretch from the second conserved V-encoded cysteine up to the conserved J-encoded phenylalanine. In an earlier analysis of more than 550 of the donors, sequences lacking an unambiguous match to a single V gene segment were excluded. In an earlier analysis of about 590 of the donors, a V segment was called functional when productive rearrangements were above 56.7%, and segregating when the standard deviation between donors exceeded 5%. A statistical classification framework was built for diagnosing cytomegalovirus status from the catalog of TCR beta chain sequences. In a later analysis, V and J genes were assigned by comparing TCR nucleotide sequences against IMGT/GENE-DB human TR gene sequences. In a later analysis, CDR3 sequences and most-parsimonious VDJ recombination scenarios were assigned using the TCRdist pipeline. In a later analysis, every TCR beta chain was defined by the combination of its CDR3 amino acid sequence and its V-gene family, and reads without a unique V-gene family were dropped. As a way to deal with suspected cross-contamination and a sequencing artifact, a later analysis dropped nearly 600 nucleotide sequences that were highly shared and had low generation probability. A later analysis calculated a clonal expansion index for each public chain from normalized within-repertoire ranks of inferred template counts. A later analysis computed generation probabilities with a VDJ recombination model fitted to out-of-frame rearrangements, and checked the results against IGoR. A later analysis scored TCR-TCR, TCR-HLA and TCR-CMV co-occurrence with hypergeometric tests, applying a repertoire-size bias correction to TCR pairs. In a later analysis, false discovery rates were estimated by permuting HLA or CMV assignments 20 times. A later analysis grouped co-occurring TCRs with DBSCAN, adding TCRdist sequence similarity when clustering within HLA-allele-positive subsets. Repertoires with fewer than 30,000 or more than 120,000 public chains, plus five repertoires with anomalous nucleotide sharing, were excluded from co-occurrence clustering. Entries here come from immuneACCESS through TCRdb and include only in-frame sequences with V and J called. Some clones fail to appear in such tables; in the studies checked, an unresolved V gene covers under half of the shortfall, and the cause of the remainder is unknown. V and J calls and clone size are those listed in that table; D and trimming were worked out from the DNA. The sample table holds just over 85,000 clones, of which 65% to 80% were seen once. Just over 3% of the sample rests with the top ten.

Recombination linked TRBV7-3 to TRBJ1-2, with an unclear D gene assignment. The sequencing sample was made of PBMCs. The clonotype was recovered from a man aged 35 to 55 in good health and CMV-seronegative. The CDR3 sequence is CASSLTPEVYGYTF. The nucleotide sequence reads TGCGCCAGCAGCTTAACCCCAGAAGTCTATGGCTACACCTTC.